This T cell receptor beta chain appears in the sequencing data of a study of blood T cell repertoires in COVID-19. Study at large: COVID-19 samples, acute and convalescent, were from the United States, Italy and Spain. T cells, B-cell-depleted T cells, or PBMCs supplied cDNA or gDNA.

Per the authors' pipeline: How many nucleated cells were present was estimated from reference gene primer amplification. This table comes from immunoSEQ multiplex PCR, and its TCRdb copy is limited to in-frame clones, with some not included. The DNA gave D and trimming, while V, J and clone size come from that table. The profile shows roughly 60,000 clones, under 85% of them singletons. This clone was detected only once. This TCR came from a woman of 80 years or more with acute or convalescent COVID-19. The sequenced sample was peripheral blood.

This CDR3 reads CASSQGGQGRVSGANVLTF. In DNA, the CDR3 is TGTGCCAGCAGCCAAGGAGGACAGGGACGAGTTTCAGGGGCCAACGTCCTGACTTTC. The chain carries TRBV14 and TRBJ2-6, with TRBD1 matching over 8 bases. There are 19 residues in the CDR3. Germline V lookup: CDR1 SGHDN, CDR2 FVKESK. V shed 1 base, J shed 4 bases, and the junction held 12 bases outside the gene matches. The variable domain in full, with the rest retrieved from reference TRBV14 and TRBJ2-6, is EAGVTQFPSHSVIEKGQTVTLRCDPISGHDNLYWYRRVMGKEIKFLLHFVKESKQDESGMPNNRFLAERTGGTYSTLKVQPAELEDSGVYFCASSQGGQGRVSGANVLTFGAGSRLTVL.